A selection of T cell receptor beta chains follows, all from one sample in a study of CD39 and CD103 CD8 tumor-infiltrating T cells. The method was immunoSEQ multiplex PCR; TCRdb's version includes in-frame clones alone and lacks a portion of them. This repertoire shows about 2,400 clones, 65% to 75% found once; its top ten account for around 13%. What was sequenced was CD39- CD103- CD8+ T cells sorted from the tumor. These receptors were obtained from a human donor with head and neck squamous cell carcinoma. Both conserved end residues are part of each CDR3. D genes are given only for firm matches. Some rows have no size entry. The others give once, few or many, or a class for an expanded clone.

TRBV5-4	-	TRBJ2-7	-	TGTGCCAGCAGCTTGGGATCCGGAACGGAGCAGTACTTC	CASSLGSGTEQYF
TRBV5-5	TRBD1	TRBJ1-1	-	TGTGCCAGCAGCGGGGACAGGGGACCCTTTTTAGAAGCTTTCTTT	CASSGDRGPFLEAFF
TRBV7-2	TRBD1	TRBJ1-1	-	TGTGCCAGCAACAGGGGAGGGATCACTGAAGCTTTCTTT	CASNRGGITEAFF
TRBV7-8	-	TRBJ2-5	few	TGTGCCAGCAGCTCGTTAAACGAGTACCAAGAGACCCAGTACTTC	CASSSLNEYQETQYF
TRBV27	-	TRBJ1-1	large	TGTGCCAGCAGCCCCCAAAAGAGGGACCTGAACACTGAAGCTTTCTTT	CASSPQKRDLNTEAFF
TRBV6-4	-	TRBJ2-2	-	TGTGCCAGCAGTAACGAAGGAACCGGGGAGCTGTTTTTT	CASSNEGTGELFF
TRBV30	-	TRBJ1-6	-	TGTGCCTGGAGTCCGGGGGTCAAGTCACCCCTCCACTTT	CAWSPGVKSPLHF
TRBV5-1	TRBD1	TRBJ2-5	few	TGCGCCAGCAGCCCGTCAGGGGGCGAGACCCAGTACTTC	CASSPSGGETQYF
TRBV6-6	-	TRBJ1-2	-	TGTGCCAGCACCCCCTCCGGGGCTACCTATGGCTACACCTTC	CASTPSGATYGYTF
TRBV9	-	TRBJ2-3	once	TGTGCCAGCAGCGTATCCACCGCTAGAGATACGCAGTATTTT	CASSVSTARDTQYF
TRBV30	-	TRBJ1-1	-	TGTGCCTGGAGTTCTACAGTGGGCACTGAAGCTTTCTTT	CAWSSTVGTEAFF
TRBV7-9	-	TRBJ2-1	few	TGTGCCAGCAGCTTAGTGCCGGGACCGGTGGGCGATGAGCAGTTCTTC	CASSLVPGPVGDEQFF
TRBV6-4	-	TRBJ2-3	large	TGTGCCAGCAGTGAAGCTGAGGGCGCAGATACGCAGTATTTT	CASSEAEGADTQYF
TRBV7-9	-	TRBJ1-2	once	TGTGCCAGCAGCCCCGGGGAGAGGGTGGACTATGGCTACACCTTC	CASSPGERVDYGYTF
TRBV28	-	TRBJ1-2	-	TGTGCCAGCAGTTCGCCGGAGACAGGCCCTAACTATGGCTACACCTTC	CASSSPETGPNYGYTF
TRBV4-1	TRBD1	TRBJ2-1	few	TGCGCCAGCAGCCCCTATACGGGACAGGCGATACCGGAGCAGTTCTTC	CASSPYTGQAIPEQFF
TRBV7-8	TRBD1	TRBJ2-1	-	TGTGCCAGCAGCATTCACCGACAGGGCCGGAATGAGCAGTTCTTC	CASSIHRQGRNEQFF
TRBV30	-	TRBJ2-5	-	TGTGCCTGGAGTTGGGGAACTGGGGGGAATCAAGAGACCCAGTACTTC	CAWSWGTGGNQETQYF
TRBV4-1	-	TRBJ2-2	few	TGCGCCAGCAGCCAAGTCCCCAGGGGCGGGGAGCTGTTTTTT	CASSQVPRGGELFF
TRBV19	-	TRBJ2-1	-	TGTGCCAGTAGTATCCCGTCACCCAGCAATGAGCAGTTCTTC	CASSIPSPSNEQFF
TRBV5-1	-	TRBJ2-2	-	TGCGCCAGCAGCTTGAGTGGGCAGATGAACACCGGGGAGCTGTTTTTT	CASSLSGQMNTGELFF
TRBV7-8	-	TRBJ2-5	-	TGTGCCAGCAGCTTAGGGGCCTTGGGAGGAGAGACCCAGTACTTC	CASSLGALGGETQYF
TRBV19	-	TRBJ2-7	-	TGTGCCAGTAGTATAGATGGCGGAGGACGCTCCGAGCAGTACTTC	CASSIDGGGRSEQYF
TRBV7-3	-	TRBJ1-1	-	TGTGCCAGCAGCTTAGGGGCGTCGGACACTGAAGCTTTCTTT	CASSLGASDTEAFF
TRBV14	-	TRBJ2-7	-	TGTGCCAGCAGCCAAGTTGCAGCAGGACCCTCCTACGAGCAGTACTTC	CASSQVAAGPSYEQYF
TRBV14	-	TRBJ1-2	few	TGTGCCAGCAGCCAAGTCCCACACCAATTACATCGCTATGGCTACACCTTC	CASSQVPHQLHRYGYTF
TRBV5-6	-	TRBJ2-1	-	TGTGCCAGCAGCTCCCTCTACGAGAGCGCTGAGCAGTTCTTC	CASSSLYESAEQFF
TRBV5-6	-	TRBJ1-6	-	TGTGCCAGCAGCTTGGAGGGGGGTTCCTATAATTCACCCCTCCACTTT	CASSLEGGSYNSPLHF
TRBV10-3	TRBD2	TRBJ2-4	-	TGTGCCATCAGGGCGGGGGGGCCGGCCAAAAACATTCAGTACTTC	CAIRAGGPAKNIQYF
TRBV29-1	TRBD1	TRBJ2-3	-	TGCAGCGCCAGGGGGCGAGATACGCAGTATTTT	CSARGRDTQYF
TRBV27	-	TRBJ2-3	-	TGTGCCAGCAGTTTATCGGGCTTGGGCGCAGATACGCAGTATTTT	CASSLSGLGADTQYF
TRBV4-2	TRBD2	TRBJ2-5	-	TGTGCCAGCAGCCGAGGCCAAGCGGGGGGGCTCTACCAAGAGACCCAGTACTTC	CASSRGQAGGLYQETQYF
TRBV4-1	-	TRBJ1-5	once	TGCGCCAGCAGCCAAGTTCTGACCGGAGGGTTTCAGCCCCAGCATTTT	CASSQVLTGGFQPQHF
TRBV9	-	TRBJ2-2	-	TGTGCCAGCAGCGTACTCTTGGCAGGGGCGGACGGGGAGCTGTTTTTT	CASSVLLAGADGELFF
TRBV7-9	TRBD2	TRBJ2-7	few	TGTGCCAGCAGTTCCCCCGTGCCTCGACCTCCGGGGGGTTACGAGCAGTACTTC	CASSSPVPRPPGGYEQYF
TRBV4-1	-	TRBJ2-7	-	TGCGCCAGCAGCTCCCGGTCCTTGGGATCGGACGAGCAGTACTTC	CASSSRSLGSDEQYF
TRBV2	-	TRBJ2-1	-	TGTGCCAGCAGTCTGATTTCCTACAATGAGCAGTTCTTC	CASSLISYNEQFF
TRBV5-1	-	TRBJ2-1	few	TGCGCCAGCAGCACAGAAAATGAGCAGTTCTTC	CASSTENEQFF
TRBV19	-	TRBJ2-3	-	TGTGCCAGTAGTTCATATCCGATTAGCACAGATACGCAGTATTTT	CASSSYPISTDTQYF
TRBV6-1	-	TRBJ1-2	once	TGTGCCAGCAGTGAAGACAGACGCTATGGCTACACCTTC	CASSEDRRYGYTF
TRBV11-3	-	TRBJ2-3	-	TGTGCCAGCACCCACCCGGGCACAGATACGCAGTATTTT	CASTHPGTDTQYF
TRBV18	-	TRBJ1-3	-	TGTGCCAGCTCACCTGAGGGATCTCTCTCTGGAAACACCATATATTTT	CASSPEGSLSGNTIYF
TRBV5-1	-	TRBJ1-1	-	TGCGCCAGCAGCTCCGGGACATTGAACACTGAAGCTTTCTTT	CASSSGTLNTEAFF
TRBV7-6	-	TRBJ1-2	-	TGTGCCAGCAGCTTAGTTTCAGGGAGTGTAGCCGGCTACACCTTC	CASSLVSGSVAGYTF
TRBV28	TRBD2	TRBJ2-3	few	TGTGCCAGCAGTTTTCTAGCGGGCACAGATACGCAGTATTTT	CASSFLAGTDTQYF
TRBV5-1	-	TRBJ2-5	few	TGCGCCAGCAGGTCGACCCGTGATTGGGAGACCCAGTACTTC	CASRSTRDWETQYF
TRBV19	TRBD1	TRBJ1-2	-	TGTGCCAGTAGTCCAGGACAGGGGGCGACTTCCCGGCGTGGCTACACCTTC	CASSPGQGATSRRGYTF
TRBV6-1	TRBD1	TRBJ1-1	-	TGTGCCAGCAGGGACAGGGGTTGGACTGAAGCTTTCTTT	CASRDRGWTEAFF
TRBV6-5	-	TRBJ2-1	once	TGTGCCAGCAGTTATAGTGACCTGCGGAATGAGCAGTTCTTC	CASSYSDLRNEQFF
TRBV11-2	-	TRBJ1-3	once	TGTGCCAGCAGCGGAGTAAGCTCTGGAAACACCATATATTTT	CASSGVSSGNTIYF
TRBV20-1	-	TRBJ2-1	-	TGCAGTGCGGCGAGAGATGAGCAGTTCTTC	CSAARDEQFF
TRBV4-1	-	TRBJ1-5	-	TGCGCCAGCAGCCAGGGAGTTATGAGCAATCAGCCCCAGCATTTT	CASSQGVMSNQPQHF
TRBV23-1	-	TRBJ2-6	-	TGCGCCAGCAGTGTTCAACATACGCAACAAAGTCGGGCCAACGTCCTGACTTTC	CASSVQHTQQSRANVLTF
TRBV19	TRBD2	TRBJ2-1	-	TGTGCCAGTAGTATTTCGGCGGGGGGGCTCAGTGAGCAGTTCTTC	CASSISAGGLSEQFF
TRBV4-1	TRBD2	TRBJ2-1	-	TGCGCCAGCAGCCAGGCTCGCGGGGGTGCCGACTACAATGAGCAGTTCTTC	CASSQARGGADYNEQFF
TRBV2	-	TRBJ2-7	-	TGTGCCAGCACTCGTTCAGACAGTTACGAGCAGTACTTC	CASTRSDSYEQYF